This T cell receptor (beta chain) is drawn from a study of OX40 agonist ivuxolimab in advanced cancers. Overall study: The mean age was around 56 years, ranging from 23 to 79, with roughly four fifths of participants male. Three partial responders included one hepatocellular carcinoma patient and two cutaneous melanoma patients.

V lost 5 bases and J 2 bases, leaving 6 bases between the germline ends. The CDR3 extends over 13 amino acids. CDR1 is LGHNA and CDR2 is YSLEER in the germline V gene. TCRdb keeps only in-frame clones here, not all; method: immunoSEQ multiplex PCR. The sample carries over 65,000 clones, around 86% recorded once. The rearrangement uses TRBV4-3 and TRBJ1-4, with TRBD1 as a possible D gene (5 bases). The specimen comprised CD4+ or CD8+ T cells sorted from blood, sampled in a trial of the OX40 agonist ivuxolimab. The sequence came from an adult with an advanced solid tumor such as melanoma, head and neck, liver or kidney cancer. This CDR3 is CASSWGTNEKLFF. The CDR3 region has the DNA TGCGCCAGCAGCTGGGGGACTAATGAAAAACTGTTTTTT.